The 27 T cell receptor beta chains below were found in one sample sequenced in a study of T cells after yellow fever vaccination. MiXCR, applied by TCRdb to the 5' RACE reads, yields one record per CDR3 protein. The sample records 450,000 to 550,000 distinct CDR3 sequences, around a fifth being singletons. The sample was PBMCs, taken approximately 22 days after the first yellow fever vaccination. The receptor set was obtained from a man aged 18 to 35 who received the YFV17D yellow fever vaccine.

The rearrangement uses TRBV5-1 and TRBJ2-5, with TRBD2 matching over 12 bases. The V and J ends lost 4 bases and 0 bases, in that order; junction bases with no gene match: 4. Germline loops: CDR1 SGHRS, CDR2 YFSETQ. The CDR3 length is 16 residues. Here the CDR3 DNA reads TGCGCCAGCAGCCCGGGGACTAGCGGGTACCAAGAGACCCAGTACTTC. This sequence encodes CASSPGTSGYQETQYF. Combining the CDR3 with reference TRBV5-1 and TRBJ2-5 gives the whole variable domain KAGVTQTPRYLIKTRGQQVTLSCSPISGHRSVSWYQQTPGQGLQFLFEYFSETQRNKGNFPGRFSGRQFSNSRSEMNVSTLELGDSALYLCASSPGTSGYQETQYFGPGTRLLVL.

The CDR3 sequence: CASSRAGTGTDTQYF. The DNA for the CDR3 is TGTGCCAGCAGTCGGGCCGGGACAGGCACAGATACGCAGTATTTT. The chain couples TRBV12-3 or TRBV12-4 to TRBJ2-3; 7 nucleotides agree with TRBD1. The V and J ends lost 5 bases and 1 base, in that order; junction bases with no gene match: 6. This CDR3 comprises 15 residues.

This chain links TRBV9 with TRBJ2-3; TRBD2 agrees at 11 bases. V gave up 3 bases and J gave up 3 bases; unmatched junction bases: 6. CDR3 length equals 16 residues. Looked up from germline, CDR1 is SGDLS and CDR2 is YYNGEE. CDR3 amino acids: CASSGLAGGLTDTQYF. CDR3 in DNA: TGTGCCAGCAGCGGGCTAGCGGGGGGTCTGACAGATACGCAGTATTTT.

This clonotype was detected only a few times. J is TRBJ2-7 and V is TRBV7-2, with 8 bases fitting TRBD2. The germline V gene encodes CDR1 SGHTA and CDR2 FQGNSA. The CDR3 contains 14 residues. The J segment lost 2 bases and the V segment lost 4 bases, leaving 4 bases of the junction unmatched. The CDR3: CASSSPGLAYEQYF. In nucleotides, the CDR3 is TGTGCCAGCAGCTCCCCGGGACTAGCCTACGAGCAGTACTTC.

This clonotype has just a few counts. The J gene is TRBJ2-2, the V gene TRBV27; 8 bases are a match to TRBD1. This CDR3 comprises 15 residues. Per germline, CDR1 MNHEY and CDR2 SMNVEV (reference sequence). The V gene end was trimmed by 5 bases and the J gene end by 6 bases; junction bases not matched to a gene: 8. CDR3 in amino acids: CASSLRGRGPGELFF. CDR3 sequence (DNA): TGTGCCAGCAGTCTGAGGGGCAGGGGGCCCGGGGAGCTGTTTTTT.

The chain has TRBV20-1 and TRBJ2-1, with D perhaps TRBD1 (6 bases). The CDR3 runs to 12 residues. V lost 3 bases and J 10 bases, leaving 13 bases between the germline ends. Germline V CDR1 and CDR2: DFQATT, SNEGSKA (reference sequence). This CDR3 is CSARISGVEQFF. The CDR3 nucleotides read TGCAGTGCTAGGATTTCAGGGGTCGAGCAGTTCTTC.

This sequence joins TRBV4-3 and TRBJ2-5, with a weak D call TRBD2 (7 bases). V lost 1 base and J 2 bases, leaving 14 bases between the germline ends. This CDR3 has 16 residues. Germline assignment: CDR1 LGHNA and CDR2 YSLEER. This CDR3 is CASSQGGGAIQETQYF. CDR3 DNA sequence: TGCGCCAGCAGCCAAGGGGGGGGGGCCATTCAAGAGACCCAGTACTTC.

There are many counts of this clonotype. The gene calls are TRBV5-1 and TRBJ1-1, with D uncertain. Trimming left V 4 bases short and J 2 bases short, with 12 bases between. CDR1 and CDR2 (germline): SGHRS, YFSETQ. The CDR3 is 14 amino acids. The chain's CDR3 is CASSDSTANTEAFF. CDR3 bases: TGCGCCAGCAGCGACTCCACAGCAAACACTGAAGCTTTCTTT.

This clonotype occurred many times. The rearrangement links TRBV12-3 or TRBV12-4 to TRBJ1-2, with TRBD1 as a possible D gene (5 bases). The length of the CDR3 is 13 residues. The V gene lost 6 bases and the J gene lost 8 bases, with 16 bases spanning the gap. The CDR3 loop is CASSYTSGMGYTF. CDR3 coding DNA: TGTGCCAGCAGCTATACCTCAGGGATGGGCTACACCTTC.

This chain joins TRBV5-1 and TRBJ2-3; 7 positions match TRBD2. With V trimmed by 1 base and J by 10 bases, 3 bases remained unmatched. Germline CDR1 is SGHRS and CDR2 is YFSETQ. The CDR3 runs 12 residues. CDR3 DNA sequence: TGCGCCAGCAGCTTGACTAGCGACGCGCAGTATTTT. This encodes CASSLTSDAQYF.

There are a few counts of this clonotype. This chain uses TRBV7-9 with TRBJ1-1; possibly TRBD1 for D (6 bases). Germline assignment: CDR1 SEHNR and CDR2 FQNEAQ (reference sequence). V was cut by 5 bases and J by 3 bases, with 10 bases left in between. CDR3 length: 13 residues. The CDR3 sequence: CASSGNRDTEAFF. CDR3 nucleotide sequence: TGTGCCAGCAGCGGCAACAGGGACACTGAAGCTTTCTTT.

The gene calls are TRBV20-1 and TRBJ1-2; D perhaps matches TRBD1 (6 bases). This CDR3 comprises 17 residues. The V gene's germline CDR1 is DFQATT and CDR2 SNEGSKA (reference sequence). V gave up 4 bases and J gave up 0 bases, with 21 bases separating them. CDR3 residues: CSAIWRTVLGTNYGYTF. CDR3 nucleotide sequence: TGCAGTGCTATTTGGCGGACAGTCCTTGGTACTAACTATGGCTACACCTTC.

The CDR3 DNA is TGTGCCAGCAGGCCACCGGTGTACAATGAGCAGTTCTTC. This sequence encodes CASRPPVYNEQFF. The chain links TRBV6-6 to TRBJ2-1; D is ambiguous. Germline V gives CDR1 MNHNY, CDR2 SVGAGI (reference sequence). With 6 bases removed from V and 4 bases from J, the gap between germline ends came to 10 bases. This CDR3 comprises 13 residues.

This clonotype was seen a few times. This chain links TRBV2 with TRBJ1-2; the match to TRBD1 covers 7 bases. V was clipped by 7 bases and J by 6 bases; unmatched bases: 2. CDR3 length equals 11 residues. Germline V gene data show CDR1 as SNHLY and CDR2 as FYNNEI. CDR3 DNA: TGTGCCAGCACGACAGGGAATGGCTACACCTTC. As protein: CASTTGNGYTF.

There are many counts of this clonotype. The rearrangement links TRBV5-1 to TRBJ2-7; no firm D call. V lost 1 base and J lost 4, with 6 bases in between. The CDR3 is 12 residues long. Looked up from germline, CDR1 is SGHRS and CDR2 is YFSETQ. The CDR3 nucleotides read TGCGCCAGCAGCTTGCGAGGATACGAGCAGTACTTC. This gives the protein CASSLRGYEQYF.

This clonotype turned up a few times. This chain links TRBV6-2 or TRBV6-3 with TRBJ2-7, with TRBD2 identical over 14 bases. Germline V gene sequence: CDR1 MNHEY, CDR2 SVGEGT. J was trimmed by 3 bases and V by 9 bases; bases with no gene match: 7. This CDR3 has 15 residues. CDR3 in amino acids: CASWTSGGPHYEQYF. CDR3 sequence (DNA): TGTGCCAGTTGGACTAGCGGGGGGCCCCACTACGAGCAGTACTTC.

This chain joins TRBV4-3 and TRBJ2-1; no definite D call. CDR1 LGHNA and CDR2 YSLEER come from the germline V gene. The CDR3 sequence is 15 residues long. V lost 2 bases and J lost 7, with 15 bases in between. The CDR3 region has the DNA TGCGCCAGCAGCCAACTATCGACTCGGCAAAATGAGCAGTTCTTC. Protein sequence: CASSQLSTRQNEQFF.

V and J are TRBV12-3 or TRBV12-4 and TRBJ1-3; D remains ambiguous. The CDR3 has 14 amino acids. V was pared by 6 bases and J by 3 bases, with 12 bases between. CDR3 in DNA: TGTGCCAGCAGCTTGAGCCGGGATGGAAACACCATATATTTT. This codes for CASSLSRDGNTIYF.

This clonotype was seen more than once but under ten times. The rearrangement joins TRBV12-3 or TRBV12-4 to TRBJ1-1; the D is unclear. The CDR3 spans 13 residues. Trimming shortened V by 3 bases and J by 1 base, and 6 bases separated the two germline ends. For the CDR3, the DNA is TGTGCCAGCAGTTTGAACAAGAACACTGAAGCTTTCTTT. It specifies CASSLNKNTEAFF.

In nucleotides, the CDR3 is TGTGCCAGCAGTTCCTCTGAACAGGGTCCCACTGAAGCTTTCTTT. This gives the protein CASSSSEQGPTEAFF. The V gene is TRBV12-3 or TRBV12-4, the J gene TRBJ1-1; TRBD1 might be the D (6 bases). Trimming cost V 4 bases and J 4 bases, with 16 bases left between them. The CDR3 spans 15 residues.

The chain employs TRBV6-5 and TRBJ2-3; tentatively, D is TRBD2 (7 bases). Germline V gene data show CDR1 as MNHEY and CDR2 as SVGAGI. Trimming stripped 3 bases from V and 5 bases from J, with 15 bases between. The CDR3 extends over 15 amino acids. Here the CDR3 reads CASSYEWGGLDTQYF. CDR3 nucleotides: TGTGCCAGCAGTTATGAATGGGGGGGGCTAGATACGCAGTATTTT.

The sample holds a few counts of this clonotype. The CDR3 nucleotides are TGTGCCAGCAGCCAACAGGGATTCGGCTATGGCTACACCTTC. Translating it yields CASSQQGFGYGYTF. The V gene is TRBV2, the J gene TRBJ1-2; tentatively, D is TRBD1 (6 bases). V was clipped by 6 bases and J by 4 bases, with 15 bases between them. Germline lookup yields CDR1 SNHLY and CDR2 FYNNEI. The CDR3 is 14 residues long.

The rearrangement joins TRBV5-6 to TRBJ2-1; the match to TRBD1 covers 8 bases. In germline, CDR1 is SGHDT, CDR2 YYEEEE. J lost 9 bases, V lost 5 bases, and 16 bases had no gene match. This CDR3 is 16 amino acids long. CDR3 protein: CASRYRDRLEGFEQFF. CDR3 DNA sequence: TGTGCCAGCAGATACCGGGACAGGCTGGAAGGTTTTGAGCAGTTCTTC.

The genes are TRBV7-2 and TRBJ1-1; 8 bases match TRBD1. Per the germline V gene, CDR1 is SGHTA and CDR2 is FQGNSA. This CDR3 spans 14 amino acids. V lost 7 bases to trimming and J lost 4 bases; unmatched junction nucleotides: 8. CDR3 DNA: TGTGCCAGCACCCCACAGGGGGTGTCCACTGAAGCTTTCTTT. Translated, it gives CASTPQGVSTEAFF.

The CDR3 region has the DNA TGCAGTGCTAGAGACGCCGACAGAAAGAACACTGAAGCTTTCTTT. It codes for CSARDADRKNTEAFF. The chain links TRBV20-1 to TRBJ1-1; D perhaps matches TRBD1 (5 bases). The germline V gene encodes CDR1 DFQATT and CDR2 SNEGSKA (reference sequence). This CDR3 has 15 residues. With 0 bases removed from V and 1 base from J, the gap between germline ends came to 12 bases.

This clonotype was detected many times. The rearrangement joins TRBV5-1 to TRBJ1-1; no firm D call. V lost 0 bases and J lost 6, with 15 bases in between. The CDR3 runs 15 residues. Per germline, CDR1 SGHRS and CDR2 YFSETQ. The CDR3 DNA sequence: TGCGCCAGCAGCTTGGTCGAACGTTCATCCTCTGAAGCTTTCTTT. This gives the protein CASSLVERSSSEAFF. The full variable domain, rest sourced from reference TRBV5-1 and TRBJ1-1, is KAGVTQTPRYLIKTRGQQVTLSCSPISGHRSVSWYQQTPGQGLQFLFEYFSETQRNKGNFPGRFSGRQFSNSRSEMNVSTLELGDSALYLCASSLVERSSSEAFFGQGTRLTVV.

This clonotype was recorded a few times. This chain connects TRBV7-2 to TRBJ1-5; D is possibly TRBD1 (5 bases). V shed 5 bases and J shed 5 bases, with 19 bases lying between them. The CDR3 has 16 residues. The germline CDR1 and CDR2 sequences are SGHTA and FQGNSA. The CDR3 loop reads CASSPLWWGNDQPQHF. As DNA, the CDR3 is TGTGCCAGCAGCCCTCTATGGTGGGGGAACGATCAGCCCCAGCATTTT.